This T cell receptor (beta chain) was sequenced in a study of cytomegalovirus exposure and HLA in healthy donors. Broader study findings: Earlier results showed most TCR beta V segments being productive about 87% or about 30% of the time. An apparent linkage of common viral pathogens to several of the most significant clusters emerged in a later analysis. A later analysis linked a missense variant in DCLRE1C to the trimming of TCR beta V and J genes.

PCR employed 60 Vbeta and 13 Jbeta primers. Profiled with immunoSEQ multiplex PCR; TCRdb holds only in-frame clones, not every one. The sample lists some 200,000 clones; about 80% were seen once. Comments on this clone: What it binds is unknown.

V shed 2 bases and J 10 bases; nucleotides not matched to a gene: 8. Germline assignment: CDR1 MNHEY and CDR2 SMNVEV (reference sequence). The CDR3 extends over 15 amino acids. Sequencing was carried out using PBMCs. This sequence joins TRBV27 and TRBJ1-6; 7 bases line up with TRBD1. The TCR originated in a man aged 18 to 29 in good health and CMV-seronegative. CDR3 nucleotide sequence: TGTGCCAGCAGTTTAGAGGGGGCGCGTTACTCACCCCTCCACTTT. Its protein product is CASSLEGARYSPLHF.